The rows below give T cell receptor beta chains drawn from one sample of a study of vaccination and CD4 T cells after COVID-19. TCRdb analysed the PCR reads with MiXCR anew, one entry per CDR3 protein. This sample has roughly 15,000 distinct CDR3 sequences; about 39% occur once, and the top ten carry about 8.3%. No antigen is known for these receptors. The sample comprised CD4+ T cells from blood, cultured in vitro. These receptors were obtained from a human donor who had recovered from COVID-19. CDR3s include the opening cysteine and the closing phenylalanine or tryptophan. Fields, in order: D gene, J gene, V gene, clone size, CDR3 length, CDR3 protein, CDR3 DNA. D genes are given only for firm matches. A row's size may be missing; if present it is once, few, many or a size class.

>TRBD1|TRBJ1-6|TRBV20-1|.|14
CSALKAGGNSPLHF
TGCAGTGCCCTAAAGGCAGGGGGAAATTCACCCCTCCACTTT
>.|TRBJ1-5|TRBV19|few|13
CASSIDRDTPRHF
TGTGCCAGTAGTATAGATCGGGACACCCCTCGACATTTT
>TRBD1|TRBJ1-2|TRBV12-3/TRBV12-4|few|13
CASRDRGRGGYTF
TGTGCCAGCAGAGACAGGGGGCGGGGTGGCTACACCTTC
>TRBD2|TRBJ2-3|TRBV19|.|14
CASRSTAGADTQYF
TGTGCCAGTAGATCTACAGCGGGGGCAGATACGCAGTATTTT
>TRBD2|TRBJ2-1|TRBV2|few|14
CASSGTSGRNEQFF
TGTGCCAGCAGCGGGACTAGCGGTCGCAATGAGCAGTTCTTC
>TRBD2|TRBJ2-1|TRBV7-2|few|16
CASSLTSGGAGNEQFF
TGTGCCAGCAGCTTGACTAGCGGGGGGGCCGGGAATGAGCAGTTCTTC
>.|TRBJ1-2|TRBV20-1|.|12
CSASLGAKGYTF
TGCAGTGCTAGCCTTGGGGCGAAGGGCTACACCTTC
>TRBD1|TRBJ2-3|TRBV5-1|.|16
CASSPGTGGSTDTQYF
TGCGCCAGCAGCCCTGGGACAGGTGGAAGCACAGATACGCAGTATTTT
>TRBD1|TRBJ1-5|TRBV19|.|16
CASSPLDRGGSQPQHF
TGTGCCAGTAGTCCGCTGGACAGGGGGGGGTCTCAGCCCCAGCATTTT
>.|TRBJ2-2|TRBV2|.|15
CASNIQGSGTGELFF
TGTGCCAGCAATATACAGGGATCAGGGACCGGGGAGCTGTTTTTT
>.|TRBJ1-5|TRBV12-3/TRBV12-4|.|13
CASSLRSNQPQHF
TGTGCCAGCAGCCTTCGGAGCAATCAGCCCCAGCATTTT
>.|TRBJ1-2|TRBV20-1|.|10
CSARPDGYTF
TGCAGTGCTAGACCCGACGGCTACACCTTC
>TRBD1|TRBJ2-7|TRBV7-9|.|14
CASSEGQGSYEQYF
TGTGCCAGCAGCGAGGGACAGGGCTCCTACGAGCAGTACTTC
>.|TRBJ2-2|TRBV27|.|16
CASSPLGRVRTGELFF
TGTGCCAGCAGTCCCCTAGGCAGGGTCAGAACCGGGGAGCTGTTTTTT
>.|TRBJ2-2|TRBV7-3|few|14
CASSRGGTTGELFF
TGTGCCAGCAGTAGGGGGGGGACAACCGGGGAGCTGTTTTTT
>.|TRBJ1-5|TRBV19|.|15
CASTNGGPLLGPQHF
TGTGCCAGTACCAACGGTGGGCCCCTGCTGGGGCCCCAGCATTTT
>.|TRBJ2-7|TRBV20-1|.|14
CSASGEARTYEQYF
TGCAGTGCCAGTGGGGAGGCGAGAACCTACGAGCAGTACTTC
>.|TRBJ1-5|TRBV25-1|few|15
CASSLIPRGGRPQHF
TGTGCCAGCAGCCTTATTCCCAGGGGAGGTAGGCCCCAGCATTTT
>.|TRBJ1-2|TRBV12-3/TRBV12-4|.|13
CASSPMLGGGYTF
TGTGCCAGCAGTCCCATGCTGGGTGGTGGCTACACCTTC
>TRBD1|TRBJ1-2|TRBV20-1|.|16
CSARGGQGALQEGYTF
TGCAGTGCTAGAGGAGGGCAGGGGGCGCTGCAGGAAGGCTACACCTTC
>.|TRBJ1-3|TRBV7-8|few|16
CASSLFQGGTGNTIYF
TGTGCCAGCAGCTTATTTCAGGGCGGAACTGGAAACACCATATATTTT
>TRBD1|TRBJ2-7|TRBV6-4|.|14
CASKSGQESYEQYF
TGTGCCAGCAAATCGGGACAGGAATCCTACGAGCAGTACTTC
>.|TRBJ1-5|TRBV6-1|few|13
CASIESGDQPQHF
TGTGCCAGCATTGAGTCAGGAGATCAGCCCCAGCATTTT
>.|TRBJ1-2|TRBV20-1|few|14
CSARVRDGRYGYTF
TGCAGTGCTAGAGTTCGGGACGGCCGCTATGGCTACACCTTC
>TRBD2|TRBJ2-1|TRBV20-1|.|22
CSAINPYLSGLAGDRKDNGQFF
TGCAGTGCTATCAATCCCTATCTCTCGGGACTAGCGGGGGATCGCAAAGACAATGGGCAGTTCTTC
>TRBD1|TRBJ1-2|TRBV5-1|.|14
CASTPGQGGLGYTF
TGCGCCAGCACTCCGGGACAGGGCGGGCTTGGCTACACCTTC
>TRBD1|TRBJ1-6|TRBV27|few|18
CASRSGQGVPSSYSPLHF
TGTGCCAGCAGGTCGGGACAGGGGGTACCAAGCTCGTATTCACCCCTCCACTTT
>.|TRBJ1-1|TRBV12-3/TRBV12-4|few|16
CASRAGLRVLDTEAFF
TGTGCCAGCAGAGCGGGCCTCAGGGTTTTGGACACTGAAGCTTTCTTT
>TRBD1|TRBJ2-7|TRBV28|.|14
CASRLPGQTYEQYF
TGTGCCAGCAGACTTCCGGGACAGACCTACGAGCAGTACTTC
>.|TRBJ2-3|TRBV6-2/TRBV6-3|few|12
CASRPSGDTQYF
TGTGCCAGCAGGCCTTCGGGGGATACGCAGTATTTT
>.|TRBJ2-7|TRBV7-2|.|15
CASSLSRGPSYEQYF
TGTGCCAGCAGCTTATCCCGGGGCCCCTCCTACGAGCAGTACTTC
>TRBD1|TRBJ2-7|TRBV27|.|14
CASSHRDRGSEQYF
TGTGCCAGCAGTCACCGGGACAGGGGTTCCGAGCAGTACTTC
>TRBD1|TRBJ1-2|TRBV7-2|.|16
CASSLAGQGADYGYTF
TGTGCCAGCAGCTTAGCGGGGCAGGGGGCCGACTATGGCTACACCTTC
>.|TRBJ2-7|TRBV19|.|16
CASSTDRDGPSYEQYF
TGTGCCAGTAGTACAGACCGGGACGGACCATCCTACGAGCAGTACTTC
>.|TRBJ2-3|TRBV12-1|.|14
CASPARRATDTQYF
TGTGCCAGTCCCGCCAGGAGGGCTACAGATACGCAGTATTTT
>.|TRBJ1-5|TRBV4-2|.|17
CASSPPRGEGGNQPQHF
TGTGCCAGCAGCCCCCCCAGGGGAGAAGGGGGCAATCAGCCCCAGCATTTT
>.|TRBJ1-2|TRBV4-1|few|14
CASSQEGASYGYTF
TGCGCCAGCAGCCAAGAGGGGGCTTCCTATGGCTACACCTTC
>.|TRBJ2-7|TRBV11-2|.|11
CASSPAYEQYF
TGTGCCAGCAGCCCAGCCTACGAGCAGTACTTC
>.|TRBJ1-3|TRBV19|.|14
CASSLMSSGNTIYF
TGTGCCAGCTCTCTAATGAGCTCTGGAAACACCATATATTTT
>TRBD1|TRBJ1-2|TRBV12-3/TRBV12-4|.|13
CASSPGTGVGYTF
TGTGCCAGCAGTCCCGGGACAGGGGTTGGCTACACCTTC
>.|TRBJ2-1|TRBV6-2/TRBV6-3|few|14
CATSLAGRGGEQFF
TGTGCCACATCCCTCGCGGGGCGCGGCGGTGAGCAGTTCTTC
>.|TRBJ2-3|TRBV5-4|.|16
CASSHAGGLSLDTQYF
TGTGCCAGCAGCCACGCCGGGGGGCTTAGTTTGGATACGCAGTATTTT
>TRBD2|TRBJ2-7|TRBV12-3/TRBV12-4|.|15
CASSLGLAVSYEQYF
TGTGCCAGCAGTTTAGGACTAGCGGTCTCCTACGAGCAGTACTTC
>TRBD1|TRBJ1-6|TRBV19|.|16
CASSISGQGGNSPLHF
TGTGCCAGTAGTATATCCGGACAGGGAGGGAATTCACCCCTCCACTTT
>.|TRBJ1-2|TRBV19|.|13
CASSPPHGYGYTF
TGTGCCAGTAGTCCTCCACACGGATATGGCTACACCTTC
>.|TRBJ2-1|TRBV11-2|few|14
CASSFSLAGNEQFF
TGTGCCAGCAGCTTCTCTCTAGCTGGCAATGAGCAGTTCTTC